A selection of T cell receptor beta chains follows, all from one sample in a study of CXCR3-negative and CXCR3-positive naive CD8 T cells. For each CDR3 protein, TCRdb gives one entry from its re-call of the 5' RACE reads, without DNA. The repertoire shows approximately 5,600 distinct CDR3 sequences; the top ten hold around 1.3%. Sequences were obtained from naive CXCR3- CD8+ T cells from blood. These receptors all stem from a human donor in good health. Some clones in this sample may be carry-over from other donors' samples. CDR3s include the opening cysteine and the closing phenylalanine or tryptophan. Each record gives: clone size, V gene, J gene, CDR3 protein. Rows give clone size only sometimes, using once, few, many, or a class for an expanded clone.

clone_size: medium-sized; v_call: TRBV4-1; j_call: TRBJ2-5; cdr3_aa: CASSLGGQGKQETQYF
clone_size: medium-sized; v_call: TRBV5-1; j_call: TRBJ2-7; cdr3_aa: CASTIGLASPYEQYF
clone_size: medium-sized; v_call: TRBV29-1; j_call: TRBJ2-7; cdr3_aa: CSVEEAVGEQYF
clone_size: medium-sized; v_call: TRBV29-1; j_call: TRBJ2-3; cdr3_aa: CSVEGGALRPGDTQYF
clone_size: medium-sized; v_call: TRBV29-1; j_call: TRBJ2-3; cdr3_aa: CSVMPRDSSTDTQYF
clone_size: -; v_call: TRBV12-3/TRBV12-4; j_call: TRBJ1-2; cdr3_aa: CASSPPGQPRSYGYTF
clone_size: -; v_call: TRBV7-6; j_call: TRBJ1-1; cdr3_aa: CASSSGPGQGTEAFF
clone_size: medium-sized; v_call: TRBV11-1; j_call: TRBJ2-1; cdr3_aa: CASSLTSLDSYNEQFF
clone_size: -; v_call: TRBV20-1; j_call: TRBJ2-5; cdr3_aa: CSTRGMGFEETQYF
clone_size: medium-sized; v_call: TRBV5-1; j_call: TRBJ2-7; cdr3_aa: CASSIGTPLEQYF
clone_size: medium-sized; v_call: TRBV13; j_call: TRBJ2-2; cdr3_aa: CASTLYRQNTGELFF
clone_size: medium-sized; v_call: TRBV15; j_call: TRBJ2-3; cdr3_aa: CATSGSQSDTQYF
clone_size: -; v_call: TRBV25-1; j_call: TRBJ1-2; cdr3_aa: CASSRGYGYTF
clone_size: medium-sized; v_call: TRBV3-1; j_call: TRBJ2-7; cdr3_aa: CASSQQGRGAYEQYF
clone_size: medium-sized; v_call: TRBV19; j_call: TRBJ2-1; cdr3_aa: CASSLRTSSSYNEQFF
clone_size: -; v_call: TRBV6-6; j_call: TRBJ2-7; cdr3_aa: CASSYDLAGAYEQYF
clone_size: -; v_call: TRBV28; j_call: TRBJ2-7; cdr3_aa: CASRETGLISYEQYF
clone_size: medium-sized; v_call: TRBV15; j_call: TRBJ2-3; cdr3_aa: CATSSRGRVTDTQYF
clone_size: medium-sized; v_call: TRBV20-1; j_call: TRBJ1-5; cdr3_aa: CSARDLQGGNQPQHF
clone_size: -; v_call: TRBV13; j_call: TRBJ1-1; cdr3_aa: CASSSPGQGNDTEAFF
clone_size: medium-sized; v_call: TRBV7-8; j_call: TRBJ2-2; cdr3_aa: CASSSPGTGNTGELFF
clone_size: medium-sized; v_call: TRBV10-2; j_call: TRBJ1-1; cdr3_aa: CASSPGPMNTEAFF
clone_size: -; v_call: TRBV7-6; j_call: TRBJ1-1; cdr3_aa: CASSERRGFEAFF
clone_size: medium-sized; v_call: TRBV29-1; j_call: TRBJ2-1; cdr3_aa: CSVLGTSVLNEQFF
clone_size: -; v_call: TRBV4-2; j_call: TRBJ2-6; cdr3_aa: CASSPSPGWEIGANVLTF
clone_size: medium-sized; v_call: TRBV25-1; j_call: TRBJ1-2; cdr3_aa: CASSELGRDGYTF
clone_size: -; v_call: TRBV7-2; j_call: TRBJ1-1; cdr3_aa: CASSTLTGFEAFF
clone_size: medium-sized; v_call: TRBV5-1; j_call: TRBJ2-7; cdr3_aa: CASRYDQGYEQYF
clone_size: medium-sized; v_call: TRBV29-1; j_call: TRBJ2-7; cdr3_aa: CSVDSGAYEQYF
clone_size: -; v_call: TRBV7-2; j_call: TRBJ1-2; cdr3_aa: CASSLTQGREIYGYTF
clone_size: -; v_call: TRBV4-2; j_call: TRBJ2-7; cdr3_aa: CASSQEGTSGAISYEQYF
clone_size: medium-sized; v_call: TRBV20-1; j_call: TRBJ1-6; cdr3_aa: CSAITLEQGGNSPLHF
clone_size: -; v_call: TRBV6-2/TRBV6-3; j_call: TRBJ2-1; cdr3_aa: CASSPGYNEQFF
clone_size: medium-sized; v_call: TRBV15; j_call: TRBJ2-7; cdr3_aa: CATSPNPRGVYEQYF
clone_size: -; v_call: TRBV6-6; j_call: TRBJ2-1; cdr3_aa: CASILLKRTGGSNEQFF
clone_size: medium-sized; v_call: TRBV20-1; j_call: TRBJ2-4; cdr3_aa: CSARGSPRAKNIQYF
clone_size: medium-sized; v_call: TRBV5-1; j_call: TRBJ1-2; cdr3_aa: CASSLFDRASGYTF
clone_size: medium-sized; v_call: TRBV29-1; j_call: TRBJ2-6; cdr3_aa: CSAAGAGAPGANVLTF
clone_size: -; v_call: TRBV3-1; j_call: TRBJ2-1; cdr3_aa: CASSPRGASGRDEQFF
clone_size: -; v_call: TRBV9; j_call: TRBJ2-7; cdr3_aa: CASSVLAGHEQYF
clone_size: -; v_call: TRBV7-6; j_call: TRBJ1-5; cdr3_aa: CASSLEAQAGKAGQPQHF
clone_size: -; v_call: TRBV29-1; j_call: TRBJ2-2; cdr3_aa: CSVASSLELFF
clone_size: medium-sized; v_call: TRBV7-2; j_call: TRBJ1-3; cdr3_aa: CASSSTGNTIYF
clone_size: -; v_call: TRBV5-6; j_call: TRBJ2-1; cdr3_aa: CASSYAAGGNEQFF
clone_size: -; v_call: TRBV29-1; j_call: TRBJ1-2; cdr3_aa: CSVPPLREGDYGYTF
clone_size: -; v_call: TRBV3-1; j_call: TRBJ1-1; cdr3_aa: CASSQDAQGAVNTEAFF
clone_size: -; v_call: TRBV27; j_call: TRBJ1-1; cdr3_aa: CASSFGLNTEAFF
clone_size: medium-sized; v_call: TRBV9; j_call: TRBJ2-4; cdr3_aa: CASSAGGLGGPSLQYF
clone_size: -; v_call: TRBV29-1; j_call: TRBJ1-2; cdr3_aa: CSVVLAYHGYTF
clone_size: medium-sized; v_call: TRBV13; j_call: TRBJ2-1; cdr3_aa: CASSSSGTSGSSYNEQFF
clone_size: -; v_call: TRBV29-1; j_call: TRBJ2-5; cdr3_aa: CSVLTSGGIQETQYF
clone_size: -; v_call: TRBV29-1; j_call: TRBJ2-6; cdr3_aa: CSVGDRNSGANVLTF
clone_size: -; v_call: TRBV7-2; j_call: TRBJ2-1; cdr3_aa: CASSFLQLSSYNEQFF
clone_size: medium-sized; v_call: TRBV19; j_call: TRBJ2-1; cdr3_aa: CASSPPGLAGYNEQFF
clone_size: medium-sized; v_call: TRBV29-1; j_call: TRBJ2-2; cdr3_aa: CSVEFLAGAGELFF
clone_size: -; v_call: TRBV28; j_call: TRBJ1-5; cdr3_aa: CASSLDSNQPQHF
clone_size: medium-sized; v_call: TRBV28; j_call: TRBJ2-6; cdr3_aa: CASSLPGSGANVLTF